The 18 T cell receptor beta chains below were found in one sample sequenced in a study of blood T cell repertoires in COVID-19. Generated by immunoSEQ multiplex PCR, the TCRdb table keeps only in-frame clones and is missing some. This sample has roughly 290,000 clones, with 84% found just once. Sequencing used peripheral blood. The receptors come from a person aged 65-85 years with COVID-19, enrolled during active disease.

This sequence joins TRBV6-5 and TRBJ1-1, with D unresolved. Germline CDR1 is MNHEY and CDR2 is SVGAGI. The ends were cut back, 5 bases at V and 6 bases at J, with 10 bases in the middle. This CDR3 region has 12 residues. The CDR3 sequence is CASSPSGSEAFF. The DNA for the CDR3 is TGTGCCAGCAGTCCCAGCGGGTCTGAAGCTTTCTTT.

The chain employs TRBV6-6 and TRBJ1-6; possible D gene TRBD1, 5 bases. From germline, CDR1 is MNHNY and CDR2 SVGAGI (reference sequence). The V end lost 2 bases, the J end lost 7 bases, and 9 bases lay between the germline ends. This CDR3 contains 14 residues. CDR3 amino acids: CASSYGQGNSPLHF. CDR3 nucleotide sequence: TGTGCCAGCAGTTACGGTCAGGGAAATTCACCCCTCCACTTT.

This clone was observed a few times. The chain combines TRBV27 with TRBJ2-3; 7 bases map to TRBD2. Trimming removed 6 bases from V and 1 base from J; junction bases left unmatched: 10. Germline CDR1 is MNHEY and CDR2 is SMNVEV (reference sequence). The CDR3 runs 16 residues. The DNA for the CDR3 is TGTGCCAGCAGGTGGGGGGGAACGGCGCGCACAGATACGCAGTATTTT. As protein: CASRWGGTARTDTQYF.

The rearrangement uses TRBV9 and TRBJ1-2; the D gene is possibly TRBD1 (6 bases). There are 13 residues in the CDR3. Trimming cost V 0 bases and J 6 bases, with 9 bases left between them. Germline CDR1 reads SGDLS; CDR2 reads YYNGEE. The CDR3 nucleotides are TGTGCCAGCAGCGTAGAGAACAGGGATGGCTACACCTTC. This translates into CASSVENRDGYTF. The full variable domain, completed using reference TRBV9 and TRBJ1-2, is DSGVTQTPKHLITATGQRVTLRCSPRSGDLSVYWYQQSLDQGLQFLIQYYNGEERAKGNILERFSAQQFPDLHSELNLSSLELGDSALYFCASSVENRDGYTFGSGTRLTVV.

For the CDR3, the DNA is TGTGCCAGCGCCGGGACAGGGGGTAGGAGCGATCAGCCCCAGCATTTT. This sequence encodes CASAGTGGRSDQPQHF. The chain couples TRBV19 to TRBJ1-5; 11 positions agree with TRBD1. Germline V CDR1 and CDR2: LNHDA, SQIVND (reference sequence). This CDR3 is 16 amino acids long. V dropped 9 bases and J dropped 5; count of bases not matched to a gene: 12.

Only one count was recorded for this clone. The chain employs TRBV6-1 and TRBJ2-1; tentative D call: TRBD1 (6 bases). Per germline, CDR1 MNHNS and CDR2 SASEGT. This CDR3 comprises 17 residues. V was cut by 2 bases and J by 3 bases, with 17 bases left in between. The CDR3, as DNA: TGTGCCAGCAGTGAATTGCGACAGGCAGGGTTCTACAATGAGCAGTTCTTC. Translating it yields CASSELRQAGFYNEQFF.

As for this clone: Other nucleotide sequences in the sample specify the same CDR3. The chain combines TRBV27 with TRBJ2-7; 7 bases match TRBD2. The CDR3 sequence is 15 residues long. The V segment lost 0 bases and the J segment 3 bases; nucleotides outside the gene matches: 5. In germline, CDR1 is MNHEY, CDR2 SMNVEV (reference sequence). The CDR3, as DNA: TGTGCCAGCAGTTTATCCTCTAGCGGAATCTACGAGCAGTACTTC. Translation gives CASSLSSSGIYEQYF.

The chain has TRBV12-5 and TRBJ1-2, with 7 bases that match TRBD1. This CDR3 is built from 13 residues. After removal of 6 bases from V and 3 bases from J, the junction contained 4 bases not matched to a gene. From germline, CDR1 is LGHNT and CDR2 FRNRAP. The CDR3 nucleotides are TGTGCTAGTGGAACCACAGGGGACTATGGCTACACCTTC. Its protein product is CASGTTGDYGYTF. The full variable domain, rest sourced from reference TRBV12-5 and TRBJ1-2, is DARVTQTPRHKVTEMGQEVTMRCQPILGHNTVFWYRQTMMQGLELLAYFRNRAPLDDSGMPKDRFSAEMPDATLATLKIQPSEPRDSAVYFCASGTTGDYGYTFGSGTRLTVV.

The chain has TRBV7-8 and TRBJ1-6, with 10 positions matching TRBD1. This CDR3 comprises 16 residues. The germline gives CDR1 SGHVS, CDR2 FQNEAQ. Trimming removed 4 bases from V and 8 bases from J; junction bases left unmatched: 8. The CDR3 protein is CASSSAGQGRHSPLHF. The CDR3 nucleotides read TGTGCCAGCAGCTCAGCGGGACAGGGGAGGCATTCACCCCTCCACTTT. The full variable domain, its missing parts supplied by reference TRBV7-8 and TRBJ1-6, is GAGVSQSPRYKVAKRGQDVALRCDPISGHVSLFWYQQALGQGPEFLTYFQNEAQLDKSGLPSDRFFAERPEGSVSTLKIQRTQQEDSAVYLCASSSAGQGRHSPLHFGNGTRLTVT.

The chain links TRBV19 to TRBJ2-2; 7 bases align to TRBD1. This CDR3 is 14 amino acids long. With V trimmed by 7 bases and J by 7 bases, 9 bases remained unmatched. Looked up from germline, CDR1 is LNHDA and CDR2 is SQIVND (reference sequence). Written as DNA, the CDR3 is TGTGCCAGTAATCCCACAGGGGCGAGCGGGGAGCTGTTTTTT. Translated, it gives CASNPTGASGELFF.

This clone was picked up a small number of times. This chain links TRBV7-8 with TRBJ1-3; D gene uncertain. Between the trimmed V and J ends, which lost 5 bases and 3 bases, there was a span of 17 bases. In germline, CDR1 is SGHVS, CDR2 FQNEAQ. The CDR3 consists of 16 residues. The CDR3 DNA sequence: TGTGCCAGCAGCCTGAAGGCGGTGGGAGGTGGAAACACCATATATTTT. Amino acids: CASSLKAVGGGNTIYF. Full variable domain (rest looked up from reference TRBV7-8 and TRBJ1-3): GAGVSQSPRYKVAKRGQDVALRCDPISGHVSLFWYQQALGQGPEFLTYFQNEAQLDKSGLPSDRFFAERPEGSVSTLKIQRTQQEDSAVYLCASSLKAVGGGNTIYFGEGSWLTVV.

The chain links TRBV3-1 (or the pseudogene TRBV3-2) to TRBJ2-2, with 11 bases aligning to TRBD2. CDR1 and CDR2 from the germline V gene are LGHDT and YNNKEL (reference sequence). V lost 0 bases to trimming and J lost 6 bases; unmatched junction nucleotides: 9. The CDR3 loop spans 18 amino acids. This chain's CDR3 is CASSQDNCLTSGAGELFF. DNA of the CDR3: TGTGCCAGCAGCCAAGATAATTGTTTGACTAGCGGGGCCGGGGAGCTGTTTTTT.

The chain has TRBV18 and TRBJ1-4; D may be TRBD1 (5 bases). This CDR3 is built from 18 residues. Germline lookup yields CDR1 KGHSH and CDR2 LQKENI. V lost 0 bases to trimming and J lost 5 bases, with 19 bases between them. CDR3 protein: CASSPPSLGGAANEKLFF. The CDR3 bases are TGTGCCAGCTCACCACCGAGTCTGGGGGGAGCGGCGAATGAAAAACTGTTTTTT. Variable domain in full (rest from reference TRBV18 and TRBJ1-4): NAGVMQNPRHLVRRRGQEARLRCSPMKGHSHVYWYRQLPEEGLKFMVYLQKENIIDESGMPKERFSAEFPKEGPSILRIQQVVRGDSAAYFCASSPPSLGGAANEKLFFGSGTQLSVL.

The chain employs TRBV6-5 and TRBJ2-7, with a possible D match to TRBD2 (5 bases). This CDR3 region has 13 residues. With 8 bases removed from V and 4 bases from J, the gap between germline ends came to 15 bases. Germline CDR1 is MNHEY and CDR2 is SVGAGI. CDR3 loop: CASRDPGRYEQYF. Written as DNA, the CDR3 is TGTGCCAGCCGGGATCCGGGTCGGTACGAGCAGTACTTC.

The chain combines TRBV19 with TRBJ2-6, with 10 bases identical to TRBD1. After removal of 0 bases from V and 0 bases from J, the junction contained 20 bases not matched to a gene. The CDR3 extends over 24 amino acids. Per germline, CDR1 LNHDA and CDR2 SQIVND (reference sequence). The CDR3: CASSIDRFSDRGGRMSSGANVLTF. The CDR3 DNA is TGTGCCAGTAGTATAGATAGGTTCTCGGACAGGGGGGGACGTATGAGCTCTGGGGCCAACGTCCTGACTTTC.

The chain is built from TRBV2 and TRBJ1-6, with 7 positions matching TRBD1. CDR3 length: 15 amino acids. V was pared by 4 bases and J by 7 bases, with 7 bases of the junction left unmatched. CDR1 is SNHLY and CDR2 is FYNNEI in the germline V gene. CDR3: CASSGWDSVNSPLHF. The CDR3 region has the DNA TGTGCCAGCAGTGGGTGGGACAGCGTAAATTCACCCCTCCACTTT.

The CDR3 region is CASSLGQGPTEAFF. CDR3 nucleotide sequence: TGCGCCAGCAGCTTGGGTCAGGGCCCCACTGAAGCTTTCTTT. V usage is TRBV5-1 and J usage is TRBJ1-1, with a weak D call TRBD1 (5 bases). The CDR3 is made up of 14 amino acids. The germline V and J ends were trimmed by 0 bases and 4 bases, with 10 bases remaining between them. Germline V gene lookup returns CDR1 SGHRS and CDR2 YFSETQ.

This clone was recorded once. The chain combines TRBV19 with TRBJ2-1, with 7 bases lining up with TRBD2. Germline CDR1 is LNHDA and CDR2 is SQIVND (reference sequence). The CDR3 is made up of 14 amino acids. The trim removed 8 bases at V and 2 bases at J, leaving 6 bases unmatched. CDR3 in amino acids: CASWGGRPYNEQFF. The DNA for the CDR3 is TGTGCCAGTTGGGGGGGGAGACCCTACAATGAGCAGTTCTTC.